A selection of T cell receptor beta chains follows, all from one sample in a study of cytomegalovirus exposure and HLA in healthy donors. Clones were read by immunoSEQ multiplex PCR, and TCRdb kept only the in-frame ones, dropping some. Counted here are 150,000 to 170,000 clones, approximately 80% occurring once; the ten biggest clones make up roughly 4.2%. Sequencing input: PBMCs. These receptors were obtained from a woman aged 40 to 50 in good health and CMV-seronegative. Each CDR3 is given with its conserved first and last residue. The order of the fields is J gene, V gene, CDR3 protein.

TRBJ2-3 | TRBV4-1 | CASSQAGQGIRAQYF
TRBJ1-1 | TRBV6-5 | CASSARTGGGAFF
TRBJ1-2 | TRBV7-9 | CASSWDTDYGYTF
TRBJ2-7 | TRBV4-1 | CASSLASGGPSWEQYF
TRBJ2-7 | TRBV10-1 | CASSETGLREQYF
TRBJ2-7 | TRBV13 | CASSLRRRGSPYEQYF
TRBJ2-5 | TRBV5-1 | CASSLAPGQGAGETQYF
TRBJ1-3 | TRBV27 | CASALTGGNTIYF
TRBJ2-7 | TRBV25-1 | CASSALGQGYYEQYF
TRBJ2-7 | TRBV5-1 | CASRRDSEHSYEQYF
TRBJ2-2 | TRBV19 | CASSSSPGQGNTGELFF
TRBJ2-5 | TRBV9 | CASSVEETQYF
TRBJ2-7 | TRBV4-2 | CASSQENRGSGEQYF
TRBJ1-5 | TRBV6-5 | CASRTTGSNQPQHF
TRBJ2-1 | TRBV6-5 | CASSYSGGSYNEQFF
TRBJ1-2 | TRBV4-1 | CASSQEKAPYGYTF
TRBJ2-7 | TRBV5-6 | CASSLVSGSYEQYF
TRBJ2-1 | TRBV11-2 | CASSLLVGQFF
TRBJ2-7 | TRBV19 | CASSIAGYEQYF
TRBJ2-1 | TRBV5-6 | CASSRGTGYEQFF
TRBJ2-7 | TRBV5-1 | CASSLGLGIYEQYF
TRBJ1-2 | TRBV5-1 | CASSWGDSRLEPYGYTF
TRBJ1-4 | TRBV7-6 | CASSLDTREGEKLFF
TRBJ1-1 | TRBV27 | CASSSVPGTEAFF
TRBJ2-7 | TRBV7-8 | CASSQLSYEQYF
TRBJ1-5 | TRBV6-1 | CASRAYQPQHF
TRBJ1-5 | TRBV7-6 | CASSLDNSNQPQHF
TRBJ1-6 | TRBV28 | CASMLGWGSPLHF
TRBJ1-1 | TRBV27 | CASRRNPGQGSNTEAFF
TRBJ2-3 | TRBV29-1 | CSAWTGAGDTQYF
TRBJ2-5 | TRBV7-2 | CASSRDRGPETQYF
TRBJ1-2 | TRBV5-6 | CASSLAGRGPAGYTF
TRBJ1-2 | TRBV5-1 | CASSLNGRNYGYTF
TRBJ1-5 | TRBV28 | CASSPRIPYQPQHF
TRBJ1-2 | TRBV5-6 | CASSLKNRNYGYTF
TRBJ2-1 | TRBV6-1 | CASRARGNEQFF
TRBJ1-2 | TRBV4-1 | CASSQETVNYGYTF
TRBJ1-6 | TRBV5-6 | CASSSRVDSINNSPLHF
TRBJ2-5 | TRBV4-2 | CASSQAGQPQETQYF
TRBJ1-2 | TRBV5-6 | CASSRGQESHGYTF
TRBJ2-7 | TRBV30 | CAWSVPGGSYEQYF
TRBJ2-3 | TRBV10-3 | CARAQGSTDTQYF